Below, 27 T cell receptor beta chains from the same sample are listed, as sequenced in a study of regulatory T cells in long-lasting Graves disease (dated by TCRdb to the early 2020s). The label giving this sample's time point can be read as: newly diagnosed GD, antithyroid drugs for less than 3 months. For both TCR sequencing and RNA sequencing, RNA was extracted from PBMCs in TRIzol. The library was obtained by multiplex PCR. Sequencing used an Illumina HiSeq 4000. iRepertoire HTBI primers and Arm-PCR amplification of CDR3 regions were used to construct TCR beta libraries. Using fastp at Q25 and MiXCR, TCRdb reprocessed the public reads and kept productive beta chains. Identical CDR3 protein sequences are pooled into one entry, listed with their most common genes and DNA. This sample is represented by hundreds of thousands of distinct CDR3 sequences; 16% of them were singletons. The ten largest account for around 19% of the sample.

This sample also appeared in a second study, on T cells in Graves' hyperthyroidism and ophthalmopathy.

Sequencing used peripheral blood mononuclear cells (PBMCs), obtained at new diagnosis, from a patient treated with antithyroid drugs. The receptors here all came from a woman aged 25 to 39 with Graves disease. Donor details come from another sample of the same person, matched by shared clones.

This chain joins TRBV4-1 and TRBJ2-5, with D possibly matching TRBD2 (6 bases). Trimming left V 2 bases short and J 4 bases short, with 17 bases between. Germline assignment: CDR1 MGHRA and CDR2 YSYEKL. This CDR3 comprises 16 residues. CDR3: CASSQTGAWVTETQYF. DNA of the CDR3: TGCGCCAGCAGCCAAACGGGAGCTTGGGTCACAGAGACCCAGTACTTC.

Notes on this clonotype: This may arise from a read error, as a much more abundant clone is one base away. The rearrangement links TRBV11-2 to TRBJ2-2; tentative D call: TRBD1 (6 bases). The length of the CDR3 is 14 residues. Germline loops: CDR1 SGHAT, CDR2 FQNNGV. The DNA of the CDR3 is TGTGTCAGCAGCATCACAGGGTACACCGGGGAGCTGTTTTTT. It specifies CVSSITGYTGELFF.

This clonotype was picked up a small number of times. This rearrangement joins TRBV3-1 to TRBJ1-6, with TRBD1 as a possible D gene (5 bases). This CDR3 has 16 residues. The V end lost 8 bases, the J end lost 6 bases, and 20 bases lay between the germline ends. Per the germline V gene, CDR1 is LGHDT and CDR2 is YNNKEL (reference sequence). The CDR3 DNA reads TGTGCCAGCGGAGCCGGATCCGACAGCTTTAATTCACCCCTCCACTTT. Translated: CASGAGSDSFNSPLHF.

There are a few counts of this clonotype. The chain employs TRBV6-2 or TRBV6-3 and TRBJ2-2, with 7 bases identical to TRBD2. The J segment lost 1 base and the V segment lost 2 bases, leaving 10 bases of the junction unmatched. The CDR3 sequence is 18 residues long. Germline CDR1 MNHEY, CDR2 SVGEGT. In DNA form, the CDR3 reads TGTGCCAGCAGTTACACCCCAGGACTAGGAAAGAACACCGGGGAGCTGTTTTTT. Translating gives CASSYTPGLGKNTGELFF.

This chain joins TRBV19 and TRBJ1-5; no definite D call. The CDR3 extends over 12 amino acids. In germline, CDR1 is LNHDA, CDR2 SQIVND (reference sequence). V shed 7 bases and J shed 9 bases, with 13 bases lying between them. The CDR3 is CASTHRGLPQHF. In DNA form, the CDR3 reads TGTGCCAGTACCCATCGAGGGCTGCCCCAGCATTTT.

A few counts support this clonotype. The rearrangement joins TRBV4-2 to TRBJ2-3, with 9 bases matching TRBD1. Germline V CDR1 and CDR2: LGHNA, YNFKEQ. With V trimmed by 4 bases and J by 4 bases, 6 bases remained unmatched. This CDR3 region has 15 residues. The CDR3 DNA follows: TGTGCCAGCAGCCTCGACGGACAGGGGCCAGATACGCAGTATTTT. Its protein is CASSLDGQGPDTQYF.

This clonotype was seen many times. The chain is built from TRBV19 and TRBJ2-3, with 14 bases aligning to TRBD2. V lost 3 bases to trimming and J lost 3 bases; unmatched junction nucleotides: 2. Germline CDR1 and CDR2: LNHDA and SQIVND (reference sequence). The CDR3 contains 16 residues. CDR3 residues: CASSMTSGRVTDTQYF. In nucleotides, the CDR3 is TGTGCCAGTAGTATGACTAGCGGGAGGGTTACAGATACGCAGTATTTT.

This clonotype showed up just a few times. The J gene is TRBJ1-4, the V gene TRBV20-1; the match to TRBD1 covers 11 bases. This CDR3 contains 16 residues. V shed 0 bases and J 2 bases; nucleotides not matched to a gene: 2. Germline CDR1 is DFQATT and CDR2 is SNEGSKA (reference sequence). CDR3 sequence: CSARDWDRGTNEKLFF. As DNA, the CDR3 is TGCAGTGCTAGAGATTGGGACAGGGGGACTAATGAAAAACTGTTTTTT.

V gene TRBV11-2 combines with J gene TRBJ2-7; 12 positions agree with TRBD2. CDR3 length: 15 residues. The ends lost 2 bases at V and 4 bases at J; junction bases unmatched: 3. CDR1 SGHAT and CDR2 FQNNGV come from the germline V gene. The CDR3 DNA follows: TGTGCCAGCAGCTTAACGACTAGCGGGGGTTACGAGCAGTACTTC. Its protein is CASSLTTSGGYEQYF.

This clonotype showed up many times. The chain carries TRBV2 and TRBJ2-7; TRBD1 matches 8 bases. CDR3 length: 14 residues. The junction had 9 bases not matched to a gene; V was cut back by 6 bases and J by 5 bases. CDR1 SNHLY and CDR2 FYNNEI come from the germline V gene. The CDR3: CASRPRQGANEQYF. For the CDR3, the DNA is TGTGCCAGCAGGCCGCGCCAGGGGGCGAACGAGCAGTACTTC.

About this clonotype: This may stem from a read error, because a much larger clone lies one nucleotide away. This chain joins TRBV20-1 and TRBJ1-2; possible D gene TRBD1, 6 bases. Germline CDR1 DFQATT, CDR2 SNEGSKA (reference sequence). There are 15 residues in the CDR3. The CDR3 DNA sequence: TGCAATGCTAGAGATTGGTTGGCAGGGGAAGATGGCTACACCTTC. As protein: CNARDWLAGEDGYTF.

This clonotype was picked up one time. The chain's CDR3 is CASSLEGQGLDYNEQFF. DNA of the CDR3: TGTGCCAGCAGCTTAGAGGGACAGGGGCTGGACTACAATGAGCAGTTCTTC. J is TRBJ2-1 and V is TRBV7-9, with 10 nucleotides matching TRBD1. CDR3 length: 17 amino acids. V was clipped by 1 base and J by 3 bases; unmatched bases: 6. Germline loops: CDR1 SEHNR, CDR2 FQNEAQ (reference sequence).

This clonotype was counted a few times. The gene calls are TRBV29-1 and TRBJ2-3; D not resolved. CDR1 SQVTM and CDR2 ANQGSEA come from the germline V gene. This CDR3 has 12 residues. Trimming cost V 7 bases and J 4 bases, with 12 bases left between them. CDR3 sequence: CSARSASDTQYF. The CDR3 bases are TGCAGCGCGCGGTCTGCGTCAGATACGCAGTATTTT.

This clonotype showed up many times. V and J are TRBV29-1 and TRBJ1-1; unclear D gene. Germline V CDR1 and CDR2: SQVTM, ANQGSEA. This CDR3 comprises 14 residues. Trimming removed 0 bases from V and 3 bases from J, with 11 bases in between. This CDR3 reads CSVEDIFADTEAFF. The CDR3 DNA follows: TGCAGCGTTGAAGATATCTTTGCGGACACTGAAGCTTTCTTT.

This clonotype was detected many times. The genes are TRBV12-3 or TRBV12-4 and TRBJ1-6, with 7 bases lining up with TRBD1. V lost 6 bases to trimming and J lost 9 bases; unmatched junction nucleotides: 2. The CDR3 runs 12 residues. The chain's CDR3 is CASRQGGSPLHF. In DNA, the CDR3 is TGTGCCAGCAGGCAGGGGGGTTCACCCCTCCACTTT.

This clonotype has at least ten counts. The CDR3: CASSQKREVNYEQYF. The CDR3 DNA is TGTGCCAGCAGTCAAAAGCGGGAGGTCAACTACGAGCAGTACTTC. The chain is built from TRBV28 and TRBJ2-7, with 9 nucleotides matching TRBD2. The V gene end was trimmed by 5 bases and the J gene end by 3 bases; junction bases not matched to a gene: 8. The germline V gene has CDR1 MDHEN and CDR2 SYDVKM. This CDR3 region has 15 residues.

V is TRBV18 and J is TRBJ1-3; D remains ambiguous. With 3 bases removed from V and 4 bases from J, the gap between germline ends came to 10 bases. This CDR3 spans 14 amino acids. CDR1 and CDR2 from the germline V gene are KGHSH and LQKENI. The CDR3 DNA follows: TGTGCCAGCTCACCGTCGGTGGGAGGAAACACCATATATTTT. It yields the protein CASSPSVGGNTIYF.

This chain uses TRBV14 with TRBJ1-2; D unclear. From germline, CDR1 is SGHDN and CDR2 FVKESK. The V end was cut by 4 bases, the J end by 3 bases, with 12 bases between. The CDR3 is 14 residues long. In DNA, the CDR3 is TGTGCCAGCAGCCTAATTGGTAGTGACTATGGCTACACCTTC. Encoded protein: CASSLIGSDYGYTF.

The rearrangement uses TRBV7-6 and TRBJ2-7; D is perhaps TRBD2 (6 bases). CDR3 length equals 14 residues. Per the germline V gene, CDR1 is SGHVS and CDR2 is FNYEAQ. V lost 3 bases to trimming and J lost 0 bases, with 9 bases between them. The CDR3: CASSLGEDSYEQYF. In nucleotides, the CDR3 is TGTGCCAGCAGCTTGGGGGAGGACTCCTACGAGCAGTACTTC. Combining the CDR3 with reference TRBV7-6 and TRBJ2-7 gives the whole variable domain GAGVSQSPRYKVTKRGQDVALRCDPISGHVSLYWYRQALGQGPEFLTYFNYEAQQDKSGLPNDRFSAERPEGSISTLTIQRTEQRDSAMYRCASSLGEDSYEQYFGPGTRLTVT.

This clonotype was detected many times. V gene TRBV5-1 combines with J gene TRBJ2-1; D is unclear. V gave up 3 bases and J gave up 4 bases, with 11 bases separating them. Looked up from germline, CDR1 is SGHRS and CDR2 is YFSETQ. The CDR3 contains 14 residues. In DNA form, the CDR3 reads TGCGCCAGCAGCTCCGACGACGTTTACAATGAGCAGTTCTTC. It yields the protein CASSSDDVYNEQFF. Complete variable domain (other parts from reference TRBV5-1 and TRBJ2-1): KAGVTQTPRYLIKTRGQQVTLSCSPISGHRSVSWYQQTPGQGLQFLFEYFSETQRNKGNFPGRFSGRQFSNSRSEMNVSTLELGDSALYLCASSSDDVYNEQFFGPGTRLTVL.

J is TRBJ2-3 and V is TRBV7-2; TRBD1 matches 9 bases. This CDR3 has 16 amino acids. Per germline, CDR1 SGHTA and CDR2 FQGNSA. V shed 3 bases, J shed 3 bases, and the junction held 7 bases outside the gene matches. The DNA for the CDR3 is TGTGCCAGCAGCTTTTGGGGGACAGGGAATACAGATACGCAGTATTTT. Translated, it gives CASSFWGTGNTDTQYF. Full variable domain (rest looked up from reference TRBV7-2 and TRBJ2-3): GAGVSQSPSNKVTEKGKDVELRCDPISGHTALYWYRQSLGQGLEFLIYFQGNSAPDKSGLPSDRFSAERTGGSVSTLTIQRTQQEDSAVYLCASSFWGTGNTDTQYFGPGTRLTVL.

The CDR3 loop reads CASSSTGSYTDTQYF. The CDR3 DNA reads TGCGCCAGCAGCTCTACAGGATCCTACACAGATACGCAGTATTTT. The rearrangement links TRBV5-1 to TRBJ2-3, with a tentative D call TRBD1 (5 bases). CDR3 length: 15 amino acids. In germline, CDR1 is SGHRS, CDR2 YFSETQ. The germline V and J ends were trimmed by 3 bases and 2 bases, with 13 bases remaining between them.

Points on this clonotype: A much larger clone lies a single base off, so this may be a read error. V gene TRBV2 combines with J gene TRBJ1-1; D is undetermined. The germline V gene has CDR1 SNHLY and CDR2 FYNNEI. The CDR3 runs 13 residues. This chain's CDR3 is CASSESKLAEALF. CDR3 DNA sequence: TGTGCCAGCAGTGAATCCAAATTGGCTGAAGCTCTCTTT.

The chain couples TRBV24-1 to TRBJ1-1; a weak D match, TRBD1 (5 bases). Per germline, CDR1 KGHDR and CDR2 SFDVKD. The V gene lost 0 bases and the J gene lost 12 bases, with 13 bases spanning the gap. The CDR3 contains 13 residues. CDR3 nucleotide sequence: TGTGCCACCAGTGATTTGATTGGGGGGACTTCTTTCTTT. It codes for CATSDLIGGTSFF.

This clonotype was seen a handful of times. Germline and junction disagree at one end, which may indicate a read error. The gene calls are TRBV30 and TRBJ1-6; 12 nucleotides align to TRBD1. From germline, CDR1 is GTSNPN and CDR2 SVGIG (reference sequence). The CDR3 loop spans 17 amino acids. CDR3 amino acids: CAWSAGTGGSNNSPLHF. The DNA for the CDR3 is TGTGCCTGGAGTGCCGGGACAGGGGGCTCCAATAATTCACCCCTCCACTTT.

This clonotype has at least ten counts. This sequence joins TRBV12-3 or TRBV12-4 and TRBJ2-2; 8 bases match TRBD1. The CDR3 runs to 15 residues. V dropped 0 bases and J dropped 7; count of bases not matched to a gene: 4. The chain's CDR3 is CASSLAPGGRGELFF. In DNA, the CDR3 is TGTGCCAGCAGTTTAGCGCCAGGGGGCCGCGGGGAGCTGTTTTTT.

The chain uses TRBV6-5 and TRBJ2-7, with D possibly matching TRBD2 (5 bases). This CDR3 has 15 residues. Germline values: CDR1 MNHEY, CDR2 SVGAGI. V lost 0 bases and J 0 bases, leaving 9 bases between the germline ends. This CDR3 is CASSYSEETSYEQYF. The CDR3 DNA is TGTGCCAGCAGTTACTCGGAGGAAACCTCCTACGAGCAGTACTTC.